The source of this T cell receptor (beta chain) is a study of blood T cell repertoires in COVID-19. Study-level information: The analysed material was cDNA or gDNA that came from T cells, B-cell-depleted T cells, or PBMCs.

As handled by the study authors: Quantification of nucleated cells was approximated via reference gene primer amplification. The assay was immunoSEQ multiplex PCR, and TCRdb's table has in-frame clones only and misses some. Clone size and V and J calls were adopted from that table, with D and trimming inferred from the DNA. The table has 200,000 to 250,000 clones, 88% seen once. The sequenced material came from peripheral blood. The source of this sequence is a woman in her sixties or seventies with acute or convalescent COVID-19.

The CDR3 loop is CASSLMQGLISYTF. The CDR3 nucleotides read TGTGCCAGCAGCTTGATGCAGGGCCTCATTAGCTACACCTTC. The genes are TRBV5-6 and TRBJ1-2; D perhaps matches TRBD1 (5 bases). Per the germline V gene, CDR1 is SGHDT and CDR2 is YYEEEE. Trimming took off 1 base at V and 9 bases at J, with 16 bases between the two ends. This CDR3 is built from 14 residues.